This TCR beta chain was identified in a study of memory CD4+ T cells and cytomegalovirus serostatus. Clones were sequenced by immunoSEQ multiplex PCR, and TCRdb holds only the in-frame ones, with some missing. The sample shows about 47,000 clones, about 70% of them seen only once. Germline V gives CDR1 DFQATT, CDR2 SNEGSKA (reference sequence). The CDR3 has 11 residues. Single viable CD3+CD4+CD8-CD45RO+ cells were sorted as the memory CD4+ T cells. Material for sequencing was memory CD4+ T cells from blood. This TCR was sampled from an adult in good health and CMV-seropositive. The chain carries TRBV20-1 and TRBJ1-2; tentative D call: TRBD1 (5 bases). The CDR3 bases are TGCAGCGAGGGCAGGGCCTCTGGCTACACCTTC. Translation: CSEGRASGYTF.